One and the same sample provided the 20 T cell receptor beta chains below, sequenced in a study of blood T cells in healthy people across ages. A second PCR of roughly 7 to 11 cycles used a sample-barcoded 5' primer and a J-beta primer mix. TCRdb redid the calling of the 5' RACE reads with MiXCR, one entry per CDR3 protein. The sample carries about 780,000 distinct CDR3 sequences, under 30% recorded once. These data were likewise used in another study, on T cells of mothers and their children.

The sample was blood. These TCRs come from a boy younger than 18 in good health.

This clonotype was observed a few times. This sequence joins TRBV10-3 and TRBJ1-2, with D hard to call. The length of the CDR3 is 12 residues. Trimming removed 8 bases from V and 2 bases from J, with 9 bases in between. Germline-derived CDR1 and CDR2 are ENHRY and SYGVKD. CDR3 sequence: CAIGQPNYGYTF. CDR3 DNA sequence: TGTGCCATCGGCCAGCCGAACTATGGCTACACCTTC.

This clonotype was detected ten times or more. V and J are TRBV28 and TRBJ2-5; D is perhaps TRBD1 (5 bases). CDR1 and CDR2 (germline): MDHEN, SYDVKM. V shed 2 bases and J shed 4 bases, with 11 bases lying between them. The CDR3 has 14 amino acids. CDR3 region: CASSLVGDRETQYF. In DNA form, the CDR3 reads TGTGCCAGCAGTTTAGTAGGGGATCGAGAGACCCAGTACTTC.

CDR3 protein: CASSNGRRYGYTF. CDR3 DNA sequence: TGTGCCAGCAGCAACGGACGGCGCTATGGCTACACCTTC. The chain joins TRBV3-1 to TRBJ1-2; no firm D call. The V end lost 5 bases, the J end lost 4 bases, and 11 bases lay between the germline ends. Germline-derived CDR1 and CDR2 are LGHDT and YNNKEL (reference sequence). The CDR3 contains 13 residues.

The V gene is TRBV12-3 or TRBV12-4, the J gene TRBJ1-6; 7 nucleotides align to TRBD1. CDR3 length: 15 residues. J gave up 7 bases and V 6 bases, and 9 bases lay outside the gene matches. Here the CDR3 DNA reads TGTGCCAGCAGCAGCGACAGGGACCACAATTCACCCCTCCACTTT. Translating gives CASSSDRDHNSPLHF.

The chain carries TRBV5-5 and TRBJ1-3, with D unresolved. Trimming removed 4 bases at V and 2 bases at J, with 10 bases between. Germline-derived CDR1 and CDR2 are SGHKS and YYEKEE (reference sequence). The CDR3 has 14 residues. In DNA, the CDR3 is TGTGCCAGCAGCACCCCCTGGGCTGGAAACACCATATATTTT. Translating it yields CASSTPWAGNTIYF.

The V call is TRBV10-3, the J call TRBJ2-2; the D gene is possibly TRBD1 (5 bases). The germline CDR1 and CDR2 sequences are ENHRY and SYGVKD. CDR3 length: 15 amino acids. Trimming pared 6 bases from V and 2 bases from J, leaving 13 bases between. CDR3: CAIRAQQANTGELFF. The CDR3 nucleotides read TGTGCCATCAGAGCTCAACAGGCTAACACCGGGGAGCTGTTTTTT.

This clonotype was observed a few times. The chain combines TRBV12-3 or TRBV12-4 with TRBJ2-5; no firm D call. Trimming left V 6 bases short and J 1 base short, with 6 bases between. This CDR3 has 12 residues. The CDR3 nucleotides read TGTGCCAGCAGGACCACCCAAGAGACCCAGTACTTC. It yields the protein CASRTTQETQYF.

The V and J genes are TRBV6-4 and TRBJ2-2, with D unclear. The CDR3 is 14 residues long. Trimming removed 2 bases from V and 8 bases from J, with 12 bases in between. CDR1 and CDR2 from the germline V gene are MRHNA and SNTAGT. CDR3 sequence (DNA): TGTGCCAGCAGTGACGCGAACCCGGCAGGGGAGCTGTTTTTT. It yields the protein CASSDANPAGELFF.

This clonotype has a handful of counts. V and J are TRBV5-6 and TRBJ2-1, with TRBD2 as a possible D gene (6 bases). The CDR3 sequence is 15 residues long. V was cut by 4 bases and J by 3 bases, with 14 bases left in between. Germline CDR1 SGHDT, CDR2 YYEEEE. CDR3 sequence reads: CASSPEGGLYNEQFF. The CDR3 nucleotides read TGTGCCAGCAGCCCGGAGGGAGGCCTCTACAATGAGCAGTTCTTC.

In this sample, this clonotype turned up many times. The CDR3 DNA is TGTGCCAGCAGCACCGGGACTCGCCAAGAGACCCAGTACTTC. Its translation: CASSTGTRQETQYF. The rearrangement uses TRBV7-2 and TRBJ2-5; perhaps TRBD2 as D (6 bases). Germline CDR1 and CDR2: SGHTA and FQGNSA. V lost 5 bases to trimming and J lost 1 base, with 11 bases between them. This CDR3 has 14 amino acids.

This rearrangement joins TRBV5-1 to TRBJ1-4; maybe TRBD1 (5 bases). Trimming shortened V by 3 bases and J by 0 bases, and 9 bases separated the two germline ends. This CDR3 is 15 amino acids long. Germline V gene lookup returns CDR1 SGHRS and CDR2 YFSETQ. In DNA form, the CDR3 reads TGCGCCAGCAGCTGGAGGGGAACAACTAATGAAAAACTGTTTTTT. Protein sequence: CASSWRGTTNEKLFF.

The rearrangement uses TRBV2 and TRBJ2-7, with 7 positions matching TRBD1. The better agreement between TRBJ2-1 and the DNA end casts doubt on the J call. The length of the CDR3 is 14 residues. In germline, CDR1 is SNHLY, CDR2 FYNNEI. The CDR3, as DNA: TGTGCCAGCAGGAGGACAGGTACCTACAATGAGCAGTTCTTC. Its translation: CASRRTGTYNEQFF.

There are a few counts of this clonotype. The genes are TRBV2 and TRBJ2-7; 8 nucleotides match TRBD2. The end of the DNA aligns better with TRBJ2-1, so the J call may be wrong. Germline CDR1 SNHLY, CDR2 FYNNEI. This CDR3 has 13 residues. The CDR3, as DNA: TGTGCCAGCAGCCAGGGGACTAGCAATGAGCAGTTCTTC. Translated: CASSQGTSNEQFF.

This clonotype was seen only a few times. In DNA form, the CDR3 reads TGTGCCAGCAGCCTCTACTCACAGGGAGCCTACGAGCAGTACTTC. Translation gives CASSLYSQGAYEQYF. The chain links TRBV3-1 to TRBJ2-7; maybe TRBD1 (6 bases). Trimming removed 4 bases from V and 2 bases from J, with 15 bases in between. Germline lookup yields CDR1 LGHDT and CDR2 YNNKEL (reference sequence). The CDR3 spans 15 residues.

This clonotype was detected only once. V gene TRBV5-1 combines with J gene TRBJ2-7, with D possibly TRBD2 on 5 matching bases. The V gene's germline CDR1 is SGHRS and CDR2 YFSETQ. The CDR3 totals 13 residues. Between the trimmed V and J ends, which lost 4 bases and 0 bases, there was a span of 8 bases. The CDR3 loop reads CASSMRDSYEQYF. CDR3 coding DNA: TGCGCCAGCAGCATGAGGGACTCCTACGAGCAGTACTTC.

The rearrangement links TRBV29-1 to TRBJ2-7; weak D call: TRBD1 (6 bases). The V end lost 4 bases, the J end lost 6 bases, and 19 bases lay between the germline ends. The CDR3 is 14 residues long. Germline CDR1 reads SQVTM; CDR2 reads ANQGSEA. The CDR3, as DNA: TGCAGCGTTGTGGTGTTCAGGGGTCCAAGCGAGCAGTACTTC. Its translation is CSVVVFRGPSEQYF.

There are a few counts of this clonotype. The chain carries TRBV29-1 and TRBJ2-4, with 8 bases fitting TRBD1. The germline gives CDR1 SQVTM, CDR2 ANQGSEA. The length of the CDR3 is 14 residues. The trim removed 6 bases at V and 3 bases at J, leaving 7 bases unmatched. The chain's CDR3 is CSVETGDGKNIQYF. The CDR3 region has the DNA TGCAGCGTAGAGACAGGGGACGGCAAAAACATTCAGTACTTC.

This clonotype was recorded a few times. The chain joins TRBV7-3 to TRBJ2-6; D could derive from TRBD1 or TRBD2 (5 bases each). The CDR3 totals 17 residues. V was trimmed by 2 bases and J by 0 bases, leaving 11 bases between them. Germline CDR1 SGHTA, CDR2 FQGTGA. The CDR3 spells CASSLGGSISGANVLTF. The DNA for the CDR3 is TGTGCCAGCAGCTTAGGGGGATCCATCTCTGGGGCCAACGTCCTGACTTTC.

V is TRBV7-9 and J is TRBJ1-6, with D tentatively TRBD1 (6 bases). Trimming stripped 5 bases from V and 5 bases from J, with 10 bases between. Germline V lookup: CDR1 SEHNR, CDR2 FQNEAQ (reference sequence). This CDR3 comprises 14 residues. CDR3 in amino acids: CASSGTQDNSPLHF. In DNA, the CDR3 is TGTGCCAGCAGCGGGACACAGGATAATTCACCCCTCCACTTT.

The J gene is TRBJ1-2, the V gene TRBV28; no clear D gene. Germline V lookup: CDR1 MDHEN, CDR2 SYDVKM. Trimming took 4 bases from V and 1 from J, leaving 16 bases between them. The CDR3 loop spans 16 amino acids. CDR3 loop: CASSSPLGVVNYGYTF. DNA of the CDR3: TGTGCCAGCAGTTCCCCCTTGGGCGTCGTTAACTATGGCTACACCTTC.